Listed here are 21 T cell receptor beta chains from one sample, sequenced in a study of OX40 agonist ivuxolimab in advanced cancers. Data came from immunoSEQ multiplex PCR; TCRdb stores just in-frame clones and leaves some out. This table has tens of thousands of clones, about 85% appearing once. Sequenced material: CD4+ or CD8+ T cells sorted from blood, taken in a trial of the OX40 agonist ivuxolimab. These receptors were collected from an adult with an advanced solid tumor such as melanoma, head and neck, liver or kidney cancer.

The rearrangement uses TRBV10-3 and TRBJ2-3; 7 bases are a match to TRBD2. CDR3 size: 15 residues. Looked up from germline, CDR1 is ENHRY and CDR2 is SYGVKD. Germline trimming cut 2 bases from V and 0 bases from J; bases unmatched to any gene: 2. CDR3 nucleotide sequence: TGTGCCATCAGTGAGCGGGAGGCCAGCACAGATACGCAGTATTTT. Encoded protein: CAISEREASTDTQYF.

The CDR3, as DNA: TGCGCCAGCAGCCCGCCCTACCGGGGCGTAGCCAAAAACATTCAGTACTTC. Translation gives CASSPPYRGVAKNIQYF. The V gene is TRBV4-1, the J gene TRBJ2-4, with D perhaps being TRBD1 or TRBD2 (5 bases each). Germline V gives CDR1 MGHRA, CDR2 YSYEKL. The CDR3 is 17 residues long. V was shortened by 4 bases and J by 0 bases, with 16 bases between the two germline ends.

The J gene is TRBJ1-2, the V gene TRBV28; tentatively, D is TRBD1 (6 bases). V lost 6 bases, J lost 5 bases, and 13 bases lay in between. Germline V CDR1 and CDR2: MDHEN, SYDVKM. CDR3 size: 13 residues. CDR3 coding DNA: TGTGCCAGCAGCGCAGGGGCTGGGTATGGCTACACCTTC. This gives the protein CASSAGAGYGYTF.

The rearrangement uses TRBV5-1 and TRBJ1-1; D gene ambiguous. There are 11 residues in the CDR3. Germline V gene sequence: CDR1 SGHRS, CDR2 YFSETQ. V was cut by 4 bases and J by 7 bases, with 8 bases left in between. This CDR3 is CASSDRLEAFF. The CDR3 DNA follows: TGCGCCAGCAGCGACCGACTTGAAGCTTTCTTT.

This chain joins TRBV9 and TRBJ2-5, with D uncertain. The germline gives CDR1 SGDLS, CDR2 YYNGEE. The CDR3 sequence is 15 residues long. Trimming pared 0 bases from V and 2 bases from J, leaving 11 bases between. CDR3 sequence: CASSVGTTAQETQYF. The CDR3 region has the DNA TGTGCCAGCAGCGTAGGGACCACTGCGCAAGAGACCCAGTACTTC.

The chain carries TRBV18 and TRBJ1-1; 7 bases are a match to TRBD1. Germline trimming cut 4 bases from V and 0 bases from J; bases unmatched to any gene: 8. The V gene's germline CDR1 is KGHSH and CDR2 LQKENI. This CDR3 spans 16 amino acids. CDR3: CASSLREGQLNTEAFF. DNA for the CDR3: TGTGCCAGCTCACTAAGAGAGGGACAGTTGAACACTGAAGCTTTCTTT.

The V gene is TRBV7-8, the J gene TRBJ1-1; perhaps TRBD1 as D (5 bases). The CDR3 consists of 15 residues. Germline V gene data show CDR1 as SGHVS and CDR2 as FQNEAQ. The V end was cut by 1 base, the J end by 4 bases, with 13 bases between. The CDR3 nucleotides read TGTGCCAGCAGCTTAGGAGAAGGTCAGGGCACTGAAGCTTTCTTT. Translated, it gives CASSLGEGQGTEAFF.

This chain links TRBV2 with TRBJ2-3, with D perhaps given as TRBD1 or TRBD2 (6 bases each). Germline assignment: CDR1 SNHLY and CDR2 FYNNEI. The CDR3 has 16 residues. V gave up 3 bases and J gave up 1 base, with 14 bases separating them. The CDR3 DNA reads as TGTGCCAGCAGTGAGAATAGGGGGGTGGGCACAGATACGCAGTATTTT. This codes for CASSENRGVGTDTQYF.

The chain recombines TRBV11-1 with TRBJ2-5; the match to TRBD2 covers 7 bases. The CDR3 consists of 15 residues. Trimming removed 2 bases from V and 5 bases from J; junction bases left unmatched: 8. Per germline, CDR1 SGHAT and CDR2 FQDESV (reference sequence). The CDR3 is CASSLPWEGLETQYF. In DNA, the CDR3 is TGTGCCAGCAGCTTACCTTGGGAGGGGTTGGAGACCCAGTACTTC.

The chain joins TRBV27 to TRBJ2-2, with D hard to call. This CDR3 is built from 13 residues. Between the trimmed V and J ends, which lost 7 bases and 3 bases, there was a span of 9 bases. The germline V gene encodes CDR1 MNHEY and CDR2 SMNVEV (reference sequence). CDR3 sequence: CASNRGDTGELFF. Here the CDR3 DNA reads TGTGCCAGCAATCGTGGGGACACCGGGGAGCTGTTTTTT.

The gene calls are TRBV6-1 and TRBJ1-2, with 8 bases aligning to TRBD1. Trimming at V came to 2 bases and at J to 8 bases, leaving 10 bases not matched to a gene. The V gene's germline CDR1 is MNHNS and CDR2 SASEGT. The CDR3 contains 15 residues. The CDR3 nucleotides are TGTGCCAGCAGTGAATTAGGACAGGGAAATGTAGGCTACACCTTC. Amino acid sequence: CASSELGQGNVGYTF.

The chain recombines TRBV7-8 with TRBJ1-1; 7 nucleotides match TRBD1. Germline loops: CDR1 SGHVS, CDR2 FQNEAQ. The junction had 7 bases not matched to a gene; V was cut back by 8 bases and J by 1 base. The CDR3 is 14 amino acids. The CDR3 region is CASRNRGRNTEAFF. DNA of the CDR3: TGTGCCAGCCGGAACAGGGGAAGGAACACTGAAGCTTTCTTT.

The J gene is TRBJ2-3, the V gene TRBV7-3; D is unresolved. Trimming took 3 bases from V and 6 from J, leaving 10 bases between them. The CDR3 loop spans 13 amino acids. Germline values: CDR1 SGHTA, CDR2 FQGTGA. The CDR3 DNA reads as TGTGCCAGCAGCTTTTCCGGGTTGGATACGCAGTATTTT. Translated, it gives CASSFSGLDTQYF.

In regard to this clone: Its ends do not fully match the called genes, so a read error is possible. This chain links TRBV27 with TRBJ2-3, with TRBD2 matching 14 bases. Per the germline V gene, CDR1 is MNHEY and CDR2 is SMNVEV (reference sequence). This CDR3 has 15 residues. CDR3 protein: CASFSTGTSGRIVSF. The CDR3 nucleotides read TGTGCCAGCTTTAGCACCGGGACTAGCGGGAGAATAGTCAGTTTT.

The chain employs TRBV12-5 and TRBJ2-3, with D possibly called TRBD1 or TRBD2 (5 bases each). V dropped 9 bases and J dropped 8 bases, with 21 bases sitting between them. This CDR3 region has 14 residues. CDR1 and CDR2 from the germline V gene are LGHNT and FRNRAP. The CDR3 protein is CASEMGDLQGTQYF. CDR3 DNA: TGTGCTAGCGAGATGGGGGACCTGCAGGGTACGCAGTATTTT. The whole variable domain, remainder taken from reference TRBV12-5 and TRBJ2-3, is DARVTQTPRHKVTEMGQEVTMRCQPILGHNTVFWYRQTMMQGLELLAYFRNRAPLDDSGMPKDRFSAEMPDATLATLKIQPSEPRDSAVYFCASEMGDLQGTQYFGPGTRLTVL.

The chain has TRBV19 and TRBJ2-1; D uncertain. This CDR3 is built from 14 residues. Germline V gene data show CDR1 as LNHDA and CDR2 as SQIVND (reference sequence). V lost 4 bases and J lost 7, with 14 bases in between. The DNA of the CDR3 is TGTGCCAGTAGTAAGGGTTGGGGTCCAAATGAGCAGTTCTTC. Protein product: CASSKGWGPNEQFF. Drawing the rest from reference TRBV19 and TRBJ2-1, the complete variable domain is DGGITQSPKYLFRKEGQNVTLSCEQNLNHDAMYWYRQDPGQGLRLIYYSQIVNDFQKGDIAEGYSVSREKKESFPLTVTSAQKNPTAFYLCASSKGWGPNEQFFGPGTRLTVL.

The V and J genes are TRBV9 and TRBJ2-7; 7 bases line up with TRBD1. Germline CDR1 and CDR2: SGDLS and YYNGEE. This CDR3 spans 15 amino acids. J was trimmed by 7 bases and V by 2 bases; bases with no gene match: 12. In nucleotides, the CDR3 is TGTGCCAGCAGCGTCGGGACAGTAGCTACGGGGGAGCAGTACTTC. Protein: CASSVGTVATGEQYF.

This chain joins TRBV28 and TRBJ2-3; D is possibly TRBD1 or TRBD2 (5 bases each). In germline, CDR1 is MDHEN, CDR2 SYDVKM. V lost 3 bases and J 0 bases, leaving 10 bases between the germline ends. The CDR3 sequence is 15 residues long. In nucleotides, the CDR3 is TGTGCCAGCAGTTTCGGGACGGCAAGCACAGATACGCAGTATTTT. It is translated as CASSFGTASTDTQYF.

This chain connects TRBV21-1 to TRBJ2-7; the DNA was not compared with TRBD2, the D call given in the table. TRBV21-1 is termed a pseudogene. CDR3 size: 15 residues. CDR3 amino acids: CAEPLEGFHSSEQYF. CDR3 coding DNA: TGTGCCGAGCCTTTAGAGGGATTCCACAGCTCCGAGCAGTACTTC.

The chain uses TRBV14 and TRBJ2-3; D is undetermined. V was trimmed by 4 bases and J by 6 bases, leaving 8 bases between them. This CDR3 region has 12 residues. CDR1 is SGHDN and CDR2 is FVKESK in the germline V gene. CDR3 sequence reads: CASSPQLDTQYF. DNA of the CDR3: TGTGCCAGCAGCCCCCAGCTGGATACGCAGTATTTT.

The chain employs TRBV28 and TRBJ2-1; 9 nucleotides line up with TRBD2. J lost 6 bases, V lost 0 bases, and 3 bases had no gene match. CDR1 is MDHEN and CDR2 is SYDVKM in the germline V gene. The CDR3 covers 15 residues. DNA of the CDR3: TGTGCCAGCAGTTTATGGACTAGCGGACTCAATGAGCAGTTCTTC. Its protein is CASSLWTSGLNEQFF.